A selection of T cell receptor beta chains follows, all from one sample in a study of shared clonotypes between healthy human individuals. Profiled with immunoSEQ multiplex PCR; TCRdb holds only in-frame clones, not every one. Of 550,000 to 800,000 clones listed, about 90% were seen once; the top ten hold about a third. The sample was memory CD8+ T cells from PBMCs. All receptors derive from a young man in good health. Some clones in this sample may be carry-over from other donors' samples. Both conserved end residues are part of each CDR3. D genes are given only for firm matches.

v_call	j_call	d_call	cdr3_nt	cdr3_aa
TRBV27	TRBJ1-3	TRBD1	TGTGCCAGCAGTCCAACAGGGGAGGGAGGAAACACCATATATTTT	CASSPTGEGGNTIYF
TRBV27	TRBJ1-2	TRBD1	TGTGCCAGCAAAGGACAGGGGGAAGGCTATGGCTACACCTTC	CASKGQGEGYGYTF
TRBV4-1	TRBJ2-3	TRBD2	TGCGCCAGCAGCCAAGATCCCGCGGGGGGCACAGATACGCAGTATTTT	CASSQDPAGGTDTQYF
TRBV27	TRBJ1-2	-	TGTGCCAGCAGTTTACGTTCCGGGCTACGCTATGGCTACACCTTC	CASSLRSGLRYGYTF
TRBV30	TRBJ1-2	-	TGTGCCTGGATGGGGAGGGCTAACTATGGCTACACCTTC	CAWMGRANYGYTF
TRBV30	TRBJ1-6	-	TGTGCCTGGAGCAGACTCGACTATAATTCACCCCTCCACTTT	CAWSRLDYNSPLHF
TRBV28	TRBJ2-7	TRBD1	TGTGCCAGCAGTTTCAGGGGGTCGGGCTACGAGCAGTACTTC	CASSFRGSGYEQYF
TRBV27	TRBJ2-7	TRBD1	TGTGCCAGCAGTGAAGGGACAGCTGGATCCTACGAGCAGTACTTC	CASSEGTAGSYEQYF
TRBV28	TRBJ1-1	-	TGTGCCAGCAGCCCTTTCAGGGATTTTTTTGAAGCTTTCTTT	CASSPFRDFFEAFF
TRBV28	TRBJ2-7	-	TGTGCCAGCAGTTTACAAGGGGCTTCCTACGAGCAGTACTTC	CASSLQGASYEQYF
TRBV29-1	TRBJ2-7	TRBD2	TGCAGCGTTGAAGATTGGGGGGAGGGTAACGAGCAGTACTTC	CSVEDWGEGNEQYF